These 9 T cell receptor beta chains were all obtained from the same sample, sequenced in a study of T cells in Graves' hyperthyroidism and ophthalmopathy. Amplified regions were TCR beta CDR3 sequences from RNA transcripts. The HTBI primer set was used in a first-round RT-PCR of the TCR CDR3. TCRdb independently ran MiXCR on the multiplex PCR reads; one entry per CDR3 protein. Found here are over 550,000 distinct CDR3 sequences, around 15% of them singletons; the top ten hold 18%. The sequenced material came from blood. These TCRs come from a woman aged 18-30 years with Graves' hyperthyroidism.

There are many counts of this clonotype. This sequence joins TRBV20-1 and TRBJ2-7, with D uncertain. Per germline, CDR1 DFQATT and CDR2 SNEGSKA (reference sequence). V lost 3 bases, J lost 4 bases, and 10 bases lay in between. The CDR3 is 12 residues long. As DNA, the CDR3 is TGCAGTGCTAGGACGGATTGGTACGAGCAGTACTTC. Amino acid sequence: CSARTDWYEQYF.

This clonotype was recorded many times. The chain uses TRBV7-2 and TRBJ2-5; no firm D call. The CDR3 sequence is 14 residues long. Germline CDR1 is SGHTA and CDR2 is FQGNSA. The V end lost 0 bases, the J end lost 2 bases, and 7 bases lay between the germline ends. CDR3 DNA: TGTGCCAGCAGCTTAGCAACGAGGCAAGAGACCCAGTACTTC. Its translation: CASSLATRQETQYF. Filled out from reference TRBV7-2 and TRBJ2-5, the complete variable domain reads GAGVSQSPSNKVTEKGKDVELRCDPISGHTALYWYRQSLGQGLEFLIYFQGNSAPDKSGLPSDRFSAERTGGSVSTLTIQRTQQEDSAVYLCASSLATRQETQYFGPGTRLLVL.

This clonotype has just a few counts. The chain uses TRBV20-1 and TRBJ2-5; tentatively, D is TRBD2 (5 bases). The CDR3 runs 14 residues. Trimming removed 3 bases at V and 4 bases at J, with 15 bases between. Germline CDR1 DFQATT, CDR2 SNEGSKA (reference sequence). The CDR3 is CSASRTSEGETQYF. In nucleotides, the CDR3 is TGCAGTGCTAGTAGGACCTCCGAGGGAGAGACCCAGTACTTC.

This clonotype was observed a single time. V usage is TRBV10-3 and J usage is TRBJ1-6; 8 nucleotides agree with TRBD1. The V segment lost 6 bases and the J segment 7 bases; nucleotides outside the gene matches: 5. The CDR3 consists of 14 residues. Germline-derived CDR1 and CDR2 are ENHRY and SYGVKD. This chain's CDR3 is CAIRDREWNSPLHF. In DNA form, the CDR3 reads TGTGCCATCAGGGACAGGGAGTGGAATTCACCCCTCCACTTT.

Concerning this clonotype: This likely comes from a read error, as the CDR3 has no conserved phenylalanine or tryptophan at its end. The chain uses TRBV29-1 and TRBJ1-1; D perhaps matches TRBD1 (5 bases). Germline-derived CDR1 and CDR2 are SQVTM and ANQGSEA. The CDR3 length is 13 residues. V was shortened by 5 bases and J by 0 bases, with 10 bases between the two germline ends. In DNA, the CDR3 is TGCAGCGTTACTGACAGCATGAACACTGAAGCTTTCCTT. This translates into CSVTDSMNTEAFL.

The V and J genes are TRBV6-4 and TRBJ2-3; D gene unclear. The V gene's germline CDR1 is MRHNA and CDR2 SNTAGT. This CDR3 is built from 16 residues. With 2 bases removed from V and 0 bases from J, the gap between germline ends came to 12 bases. CDR3 in amino acids: CASSDARTLSTDTQYF. The DNA for the CDR3 is TGTGCCAGCAGTGACGCCCGGACCCTTAGCACAGATACGCAGTATTTT.

This clonotype was counted at least ten times. The chain joins TRBV11-2 to TRBJ2-7; D tentatively fits TRBD1 or TRBD2 (5 bases each). Trimming removed 1 base from V and 3 bases from J, with 13 bases in between. Germline V gives CDR1 SGHAT, CDR2 FQNNGV. The CDR3 covers 15 residues. CDR3 bases: TGTGCCAGCAGCTTAGCGGGACCTGCACTCTACGAGCAGTACTTC. It translates to CASSLAGPALYEQYF.

This clonotype occurred many times. CDR3 sequence reads: CASRASNQPQHF. The CDR3 bases are TGTGCCAGCAGGGCTAGCAATCAGCCCCAGCATTTT. The gene calls are TRBV28 and TRBJ1-5; no reliable D call. V was trimmed by 6 bases and J by 0 bases, leaving 3 bases between them. Germline CDR1 reads MDHEN; CDR2 reads SYDVKM. The length of the CDR3 is 12 residues.

V gene TRBV3-1 combines with J gene TRBJ2-7; 9 bases match TRBD1. With V trimmed by 3 bases and J by 3 bases, 6 bases remained unmatched. Germline CDR1 is LGHDT and CDR2 is YNNKEL (reference sequence). The CDR3 covers 15 residues. The CDR3 here is CASSHQPGQGYEQYF. As DNA, the CDR3 is TGTGCCAGCAGCCATCAGCCGGGACAGGGCTACGAGCAGTACTTC.